This T cell receptor beta chain comes out of a study of T cells after yellow fever vaccination. Whole-study findings and limits: Primary-vaccination clones mostly resurfaced post-booster (just under 98% CD4, more than 80% CD8).

The V segment lost 5 bases and the J segment 5 bases; nucleotides outside the gene matches: 13. This CDR3 has 17 residues. The germline CDR1 and CDR2 sequences are SGHAT and FQNNGV. TCRdb reanalysed the 5' RACE reads using MiXCR and keeps one entry per CDR3 protein. The sample consists of some 290,000 distinct CDR3 sequences, roughly a tenth of them appearing once. On this clonotype: The target antigen is unknown.

This clonotype originated in a man aged 18 to 30 who received the YFV17D yellow fever vaccine. The source material was CD4+ T cells sorted from PBMCs, sampled 45 days after the yellow fever booster vaccination. The chain links TRBV11-2 to TRBJ2-2; 8 bases fit TRBD1. The CDR3 nucleotides are TGTGCCAGCAGCCCAAGACCGAGGACAGGGAGGACCGGGGAGCTGTTTTTT. Its translation is CASSPRPRTGRTGELFF.